The present TCR beta chain was sequenced within a study of blood T cells in healthy people across ages. Note on this clonotype: The antigen is not known.

Study outcomes and limitations: Strong correlation linked observed beta diversity and percent naive T cells. Long-lived donors exceeded aged donors in naive CD4+ cells and diversity. Per million T cells, TCR beta diversity dropped roughly linearly as age increased.

CDR1 SGHKS and CDR2 YYEKEE come from the germline V gene (reference sequence). Trimming stripped 2 bases from V and 0 bases from J, with 10 bases between. This CDR3 has 15 amino acids. Using a J-beta primer mix together with a sample-barcoded 5' primer, a second PCR was run for roughly 6 to 11 cycles. In TCRdb, the 5' RACE reads were re-called with MiXCR into one record per CDR3 protein. The sample has 650,000 to 900,000 distinct CDR3 sequences, less than 80% seen once; the top ten hold roughly 25%. The sequencing input was blood. This clonotype was sampled from a man aged 25 to 40 in good health. This chain links TRBV5-5 with TRBJ2-3, with TRBD2 as a possible D gene (5 bases). The CDR3 DNA follows: TGTGCCAGCAGCTTAGCGGTGGCTAGCACAGATACGCAGTATTTT. This gives the protein CASSLAVASTDTQYF.